One and the same sample provided the 10 T cell receptor beta chains below, sequenced in a study of cytomegalovirus exposure and HLA in healthy donors. Clones were sequenced by immunoSEQ multiplex PCR, and TCRdb holds only the in-frame ones, with some missing. Of over 200,000 clones listed, around 89% were seen once; the top ten hold 0.37%. The sequenced sample consisted of PBMCs. These receptors were obtained from a woman in her late teens or twenties in good health and CMV-seronegative.

This clone was seen only once. The chain recombines TRBV2 with TRBJ2-1, with 11 bases identical to TRBD1. V dropped 7 bases and J dropped 10; count of bases not matched to a gene: 6. The germline V gene has CDR1 SNHLY and CDR2 FYNNEI. The CDR3 is made up of 13 amino acids. This chain's CDR3 is CASTRTGGVEQFF. The CDR3, as DNA: TGTGCCAGCACTAGGACAGGGGGCGTCGAGCAGTTCTTC.

V and J are TRBV10-3 and TRBJ2-6, with D possibly TRBD2 on 5 matching bases. Germline V gives CDR1 ENHRY, CDR2 SYGVKD. The CDR3 consists of 14 residues. The V gene lost 7 bases and the J gene lost 2 bases, with 9 bases spanning the gap. The CDR3 reads CAIMEAAGANVLTF. The DNA of the CDR3 is TGTGCCATCATGGAGGCAGCTGGGGCCAACGTCCTGACTTTC.

The chain has TRBV5-1 and TRBJ2-3, with 9 bases matching TRBD2. V trimming: 2 bases; J trimming: 3 bases; junction bases outside the gene matches: 4. Looked up from germline, CDR1 is SGHRS and CDR2 is YFSETQ. The length of the CDR3 is 15 residues. CDR3 DNA sequence: TGCGCCAGCAGCTTTGGTAGCGGGGGTACAGATACGCAGTATTTT. Translated, it gives CASSFGSGGTDTQYF.

The chain carries TRBV28 and TRBJ2-1, with D unclear. The length of the CDR3 is 12 residues. Looked up from germline, CDR1 is MDHEN and CDR2 is SYDVKM. V dropped 4 bases and J dropped 9 bases, with 10 bases sitting between them. For the CDR3, the DNA is TGTGCCAGCAGTTCTCCCCCCAGTGAGCAGTTCTTC. Encoded protein: CASSSPPSEQFF.

The rearrangement uses TRBV4-3 and TRBJ2-5; possible D gene TRBD2, 7 bases. The germline gives CDR1 LGHNA, CDR2 YSLEER. The germline V and J ends were trimmed by 6 bases and 5 bases, with 13 bases remaining between them. This CDR3 comprises 13 residues. The CDR3 is CASRPRGGETQYF. The DNA of the CDR3 is TGCGCCAGCAGGCCTAGGGGGGGGGAGACCCAGTACTTC.

The sample holds a few counts of this clone. The chain combines TRBV18 with TRBJ1-5; a weak D match, TRBD1 (6 bases). CDR3 size: 14 residues. V was shortened by 3 bases and J by 4 bases, with 10 bases between the two germline ends. CDR1 KGHSH and CDR2 LQKENI come from the germline V gene. CDR3 coding DNA: TGTGCCAGCTCACCGGACAGAACGAATCAGCCCCAGCATTTT. Encoded protein: CASSPDRTNQPQHF.

The chain combines TRBV7-2 with TRBJ2-7; 7 bases fit TRBD1. The germline V gene encodes CDR1 SGHTA and CDR2 FQGNSA. V shed 5 bases, J shed 1 base, and the junction held 5 bases outside the gene matches. The CDR3 is 14 amino acids. The CDR3 sequence is CASSPRQGSYEQYF. The CDR3 DNA sequence: TGTGCCAGCAGCCCCCGACAGGGTTCCTACGAGCAGTACTTC.

This chain connects TRBV9 to TRBJ2-5; perhaps TRBD1 as D (5 bases). CDR3 length: 15 residues. Trimming left V 0 bases short and J 5 bases short, with 14 bases between. Germline V CDR1 and CDR2: SGDLS, YYNGEE. CDR3 DNA: TGTGCCAGCAGCGTAGCTACCAGGGCCTGGGAGACCCAGTACTTC. The encoded protein is CASSVATRAWETQYF. Variable domain in full (rest from reference TRBV9 and TRBJ2-5): DSGVTQTPKHLITATGQRVTLRCSPRSGDLSVYWYQQSLDQGLQFLIQYYNGEERAKGNILERFSAQQFPDLHSELNLSSLELGDSALYFCASSVATRAWETQYFGPGTRLLVL.

This chain joins TRBV9 and TRBJ2-3; no clear D. Trimming removed 1 base from V and 0 bases from J, with 6 bases in between. The germline CDR1 and CDR2 sequences are SGDLS and YYNGEE. The CDR3 runs to 14 residues. For the CDR3, the DNA is TGTGCCAGCAGCGTACGGTGGAGCACAGATACGCAGTATTTT. It translates to CASSVRWSTDTQYF.

V is TRBV7-9 and J is TRBJ2-7; a weak D match, TRBD1 (5 bases). There are 12 residues in the CDR3. With 3 bases removed from V and 11 bases from J, the gap between germline ends came to 14 bases. Germline assignment: CDR1 SEHNR and CDR2 FQNEAQ (reference sequence). The CDR3 here is CASSFRGAVEYV. CDR3 DNA: TGTGCCAGCAGCTTTCGTGGGGCCGTCGAGTACGTC.